This record looks at one T cell receptor beta chain sequence and its context. Its antigen is not known. J lost 4 bases, V lost 1 base, and 4 bases had no gene match. CDR1 and CDR2 (germline): SGHVS, FNYEAQ. This CDR3 has 15 amino acids. This entry is derived from a study of T cells in localized non-small cell lung cancer. General study results and limits: Researchers found a median roughly 50 of the top 100 tumor clones in adjacent lung. Compared with tumor, uninvolved adjacent lung displayed greater T cell clonality, ranking highest overall. It remains possible that heterogeneity exists, since only one tumor region was sequenced. Elevated blood T cell density was associated with longer overall survival.

TCRdb's table, derived via immunoSEQ multiplex PCR, lists solely in-frame clones and lacks some. This table has about 59,000 clones, 80% to 95% appearing once. The source material was peripheral blood, sampled before any cancer treatment. This receptor was taken from a man between 40 and 70 years old with stage I lung adenocarcinoma. The chain recombines TRBV7-6 with TRBJ1-5; TRBD1 agrees at 7 bases. The CDR3: CASSLGGQMNQPQHF. CDR3 coding DNA: TGTGCCAGCAGCTTAGGGGGACAGATGAATCAGCCCCAGCATTTT.